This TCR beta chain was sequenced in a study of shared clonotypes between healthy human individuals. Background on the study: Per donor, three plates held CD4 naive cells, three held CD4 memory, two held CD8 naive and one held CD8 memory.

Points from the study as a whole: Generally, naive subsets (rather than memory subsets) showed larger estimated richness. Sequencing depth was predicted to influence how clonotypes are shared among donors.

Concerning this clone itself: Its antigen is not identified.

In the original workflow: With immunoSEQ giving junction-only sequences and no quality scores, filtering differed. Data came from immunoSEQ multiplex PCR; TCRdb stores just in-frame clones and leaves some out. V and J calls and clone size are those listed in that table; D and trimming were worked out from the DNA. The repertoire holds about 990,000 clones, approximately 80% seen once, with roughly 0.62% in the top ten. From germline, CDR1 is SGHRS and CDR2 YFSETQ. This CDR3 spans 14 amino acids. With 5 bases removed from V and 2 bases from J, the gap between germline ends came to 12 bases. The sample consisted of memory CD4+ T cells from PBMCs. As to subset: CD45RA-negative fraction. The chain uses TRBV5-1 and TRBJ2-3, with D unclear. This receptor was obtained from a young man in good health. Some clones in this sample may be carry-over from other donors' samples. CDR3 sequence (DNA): TGCGCCAGCAGGATCGGACGGATCACAGATACGCAGTATTTT. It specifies CASRIGRITDTQYF.